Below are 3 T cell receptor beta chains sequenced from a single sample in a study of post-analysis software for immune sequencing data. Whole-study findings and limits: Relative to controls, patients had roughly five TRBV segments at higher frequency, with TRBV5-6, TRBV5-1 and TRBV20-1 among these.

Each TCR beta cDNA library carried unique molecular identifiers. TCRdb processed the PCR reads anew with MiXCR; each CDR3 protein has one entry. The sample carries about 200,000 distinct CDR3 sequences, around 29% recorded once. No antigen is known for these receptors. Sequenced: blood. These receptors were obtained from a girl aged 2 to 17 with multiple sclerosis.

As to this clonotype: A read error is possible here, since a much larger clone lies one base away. CDR3 amino acids: CASRQGVLSYGQYF. The CDR3 DNA is TGTGCCAGTCGACAGGGGGTGTTAAGCTACGGGCAGTACTTC. The rearrangement joins TRBV6-1 to TRBJ2-7, with 9 bases identical to TRBD1. The CDR3 contains 14 residues. In germline, CDR1 is MNHNS, CDR2 SASEGT.

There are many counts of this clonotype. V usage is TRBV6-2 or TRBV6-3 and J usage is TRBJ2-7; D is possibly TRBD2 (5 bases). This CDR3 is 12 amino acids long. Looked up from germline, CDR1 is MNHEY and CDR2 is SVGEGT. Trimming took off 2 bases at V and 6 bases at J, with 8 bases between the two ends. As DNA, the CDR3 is TGTGCCAGCAGTTACACGGCGGGCGAGCAGTACTTC. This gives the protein CASSYTAGEQYF.

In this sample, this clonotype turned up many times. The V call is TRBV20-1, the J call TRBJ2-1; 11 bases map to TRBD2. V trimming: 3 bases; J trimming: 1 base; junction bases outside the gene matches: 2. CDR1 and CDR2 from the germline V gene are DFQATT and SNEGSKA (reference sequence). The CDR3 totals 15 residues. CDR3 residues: CSASGTSGSYNEQFF. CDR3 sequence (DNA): TGCAGTGCTAGCGGGACTAGCGGTTCCTACAATGAGCAGTTCTTC.